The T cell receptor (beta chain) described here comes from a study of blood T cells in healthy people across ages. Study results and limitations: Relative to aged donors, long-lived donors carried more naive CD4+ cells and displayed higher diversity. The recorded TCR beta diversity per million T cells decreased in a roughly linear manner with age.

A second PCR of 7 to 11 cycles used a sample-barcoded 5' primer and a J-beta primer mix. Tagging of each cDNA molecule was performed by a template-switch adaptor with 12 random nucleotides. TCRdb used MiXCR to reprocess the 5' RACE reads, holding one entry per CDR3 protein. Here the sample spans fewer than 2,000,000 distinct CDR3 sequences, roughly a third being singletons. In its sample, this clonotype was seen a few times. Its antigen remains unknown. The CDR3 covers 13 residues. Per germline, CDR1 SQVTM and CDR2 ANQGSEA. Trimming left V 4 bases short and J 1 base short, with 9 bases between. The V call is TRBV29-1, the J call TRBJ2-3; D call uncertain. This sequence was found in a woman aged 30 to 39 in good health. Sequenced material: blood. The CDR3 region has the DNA TGCAGCGTTGCCGACCCGGGCACAGATACGCAGTATTTT. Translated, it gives CSVADPGTDTQYF.